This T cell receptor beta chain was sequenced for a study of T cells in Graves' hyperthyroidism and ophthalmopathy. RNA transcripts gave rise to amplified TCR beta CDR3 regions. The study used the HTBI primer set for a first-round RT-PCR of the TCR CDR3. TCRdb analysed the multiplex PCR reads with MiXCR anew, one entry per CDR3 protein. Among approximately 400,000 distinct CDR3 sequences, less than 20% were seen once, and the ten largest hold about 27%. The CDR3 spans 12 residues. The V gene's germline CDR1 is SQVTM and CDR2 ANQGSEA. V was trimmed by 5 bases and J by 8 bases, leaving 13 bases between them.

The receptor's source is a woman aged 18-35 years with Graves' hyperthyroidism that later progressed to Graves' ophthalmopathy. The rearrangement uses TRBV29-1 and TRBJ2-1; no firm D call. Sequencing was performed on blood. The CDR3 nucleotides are TGCAGCGTTCGTTTAGAAGGCCATGAGCAGTTCTTC. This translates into CSVRLEGHEQFF.